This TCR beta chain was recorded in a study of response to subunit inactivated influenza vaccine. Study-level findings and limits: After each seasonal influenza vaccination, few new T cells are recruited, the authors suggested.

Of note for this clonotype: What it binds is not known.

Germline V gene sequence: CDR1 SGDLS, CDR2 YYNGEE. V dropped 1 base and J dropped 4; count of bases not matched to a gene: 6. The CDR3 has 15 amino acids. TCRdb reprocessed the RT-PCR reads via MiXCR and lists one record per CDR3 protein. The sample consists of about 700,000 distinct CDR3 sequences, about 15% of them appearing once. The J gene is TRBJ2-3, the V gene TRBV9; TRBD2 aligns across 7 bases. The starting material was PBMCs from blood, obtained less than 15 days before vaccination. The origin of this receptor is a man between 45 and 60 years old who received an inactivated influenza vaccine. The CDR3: CASSVRGSSADTQYF. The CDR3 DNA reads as TGTGCCAGCAGCGTACGCGGGAGTAGCGCAGATACGCAGTATTTT.